Shown below are 24 T cell receptor beta chains from a single sample sequenced in a study of human T cells and chemical hapten exposure. Individual cDNA molecules received unique molecular identifiers in the library. TCRdb passed the reads through MiXCR, listing each CDR3 protein once. The table includes 120,000 or so distinct CDR3 sequences, less than 10% detected once. Total RNA was isolated from unfractionated whole blood. Sequenced: whole blood. The receptors were gathered from a human donor in good health. Some clones in this sample may be carry-over from other donors' samples.

Many counts were recorded for this clonotype. The genes are TRBV4-1 and TRBJ2-3, with D hard to call. This CDR3 comprises 11 residues. In germline, CDR1 is MGHRA, CDR2 YSYEKL. V gave up 4 bases and J gave up 6 bases, with 5 bases separating them. DNA of the CDR3: TGCGCCAGCAGCCCTGGGGATACGCAGTATTTT. It encodes CASSPGDTQYF.

The chain carries TRBV29-1 and TRBJ2-5; D perhaps matches TRBD2 (7 bases). V lost 6 bases and J lost 1, with 18 bases in between. CDR3 length equals 15 residues. Germline CDR1 is SQVTM and CDR2 is ANQGSEA. The CDR3, as DNA: TGCAGCGTCACCTTAGGGGGGGGCCTCCAAGAGACCCAGTACTTC. As protein: CSVTLGGGLQETQYF.

This clonotype has only one observation. The chain recombines TRBV5-5 with TRBJ1-1; 11 bases line up with TRBD1. V lost 3 bases to trimming and J lost 0 bases; unmatched junction nucleotides: 13. Germline-derived CDR1 and CDR2 are SGHKS and YYEKEE (reference sequence). This CDR3 contains 19 residues. CDR3 loop: CASSWQGQGAPSMNTEAFF. CDR3 nucleotides: TGTGCCAGCAGCTGGCAAGGACAGGGGGCACCCTCCATGAACACTGAAGCTTTCTTT.

CDR3 protein: CAISEFYPRGRAKNIQYF. CDR3 sequence (DNA): TGTGCCATCAGTGAGTTTTATCCCAGGGGTCGGGCCAAAAACATTCAGTACTTC. This rearrangement joins TRBV10-3 to TRBJ2-4; D might be TRBD1 (6 bases). Germline V gives CDR1 ENHRY, CDR2 SYGVKD. The V gene lost 1 base and the J gene lost 1 base, with 17 bases spanning the gap. The CDR3 is made up of 18 amino acids.

This clonotype was counted only a few times. The gene calls are TRBV6-2 or TRBV6-3 and TRBJ2-7; 8 bases line up with TRBD1. V lost 3 bases and J lost 3; bases outside the gene matches: 7. Germline values: CDR1 MNHEY, CDR2 SVGEGT. The CDR3 covers 15 residues. CDR3 nucleotides: TGTGCCAGCAGTTATAGGACAGGGATGGACTACGAGCAGTACTTC. Protein product: CASSYRTGMDYEQYF.

This chain joins TRBV6-6 and TRBJ2-2; D not certain. CDR3 length: 14 amino acids. The germline CDR1 and CDR2 sequences are MNHNY and SVGAGI (reference sequence). The germline V and J ends were trimmed by 9 bases and 7 bases, with 18 bases remaining between them. In nucleotides, the CDR3 is TGTGCCAGTCGACCTAAGGGTAGCATCGGGGAGCTGTTTTTT. Translating gives CASRPKGSIGELFF.

This sequence joins TRBV12-5 and TRBJ2-3; 9 nucleotides agree with TRBD1. The V segment lost 0 bases and the J segment 2 bases; nucleotides outside the gene matches: 3. CDR1 is LGHNT, CDR2 FRNRAP, per germline. This CDR3 is built from 16 residues. DNA for the CDR3: TGTGCTAGTGGTTTGGTAGGGGACAGGGTCACAGATACGCAGTATTTT. Its translation is CASGLVGDRVTDTQYF.

This clonotype was observed a few times. V usage is TRBV19 and J usage is TRBJ1-2, with 8 bases lining up with TRBD1. Germline-derived CDR1 and CDR2 are LNHDA and SQIVND (reference sequence). Trimming took 1 base from V and 7 from J; bases not matched to a gene: 8. This CDR3 contains 15 residues. CDR3 in amino acids: CASSIVLGTGLGYTF. In DNA form, the CDR3 reads TGTGCCAGTAGTATAGTATTGGGGACAGGACTTGGCTACACCTTC.

This clonotype turned up a few times. This rearrangement joins TRBV9 to TRBJ2-7; possibly TRBD1 for D (6 bases). The CDR3 length is 16 residues. Germline assignment: CDR1 SGDLS and CDR2 YYNGEE. The V gene lost 0 bases and the J gene lost 0 bases, with 13 bases spanning the gap. The CDR3 reads CASSVGGHLSSYEQYF. In DNA, the CDR3 is TGTGCCAGCAGCGTAGGGGGACACCTAAGCTCCTACGAGCAGTACTTC.

The chain is built from TRBV4-1 and TRBJ2-2, with D unclear. This CDR3 comprises 14 residues. Between the trimmed V and J ends, which lost 7 bases and 4 bases, there was a span of 13 bases. Germline CDR1 and CDR2: MGHRA and YSYEKL. CDR3 protein: CASMDVESTGELFF. As DNA, the CDR3 is TGCGCCAGCATGGACGTAGAGTCCACCGGGGAGCTGTTTTTT.

CDR3 sequence (DNA): TGTGCCAGCAGTTTAAGGGACCTCGGGGAGCTGTTTTTT. Residues: CASSLRDLGELFF. This chain connects TRBV12-3 or TRBV12-4 to TRBJ2-2, with D perhaps TRBD1 or TRBD2 (5 bases each). The CDR3 has 13 amino acids. With 2 bases removed from V and 7 bases from J, the gap between germline ends came to 8 bases.

This chain uses TRBV5-1 with TRBJ2-7, with 10 bases lining up with TRBD2. CDR1 SGHRS and CDR2 YFSETQ come from the germline V gene. The CDR3 loop spans 13 amino acids. Germline trimming cut 6 bases from V and 7 bases from J; bases unmatched to any gene: 7. CDR3 DNA sequence: TGCGCCAGCACCCTAGCGGGAGAGGAGGAGCAGTACTTC. The encoded protein is CASTLAGEEEQYF.

At least ten counts were recorded for this clonotype. The chain recombines TRBV9 with TRBJ1-2; D is possibly TRBD1 (6 bases). V shed 0 bases and J shed 4 bases, with 13 bases lying between them. The germline gives CDR1 SGDLS, CDR2 YYNGEE. The CDR3 has 15 amino acids. The CDR3 here is CASSVDRLDSYGYTF. The CDR3 DNA is TGTGCCAGCAGCGTAGATCGACTGGACAGCTATGGCTACACCTTC. The variable domain in full, completed from reference TRBV9 and TRBJ1-2, reads DSGVTQTPKHLITATGQRVTLRCSPRSGDLSVYWYQQSLDQGLQFLIQYYNGEERAKGNILERFSAQQFPDLHSELNLSSLELGDSALYFCASSVDRLDSYGYTFGSGTRLTVV.

V usage is TRBV6-2 or TRBV6-3 and J usage is TRBJ1-5; TRBD1 matches at 9 bases. V shed 3 bases and J 5 bases; nucleotides not matched to a gene: 5. CDR3 length equals 15 residues. Germline CDR1 reads MNHEY; CDR2 reads SVGEGT. CDR3 protein: CASSYSRDRDQPQHF. In nucleotides, the CDR3 is TGTGCCAGCAGTTATTCTCGGGACAGGGATCAGCCCCAGCATTTT.

This clonotype has at least ten counts. The chain links TRBV12-3 or TRBV12-4 to TRBJ1-2; 8 nucleotides line up with TRBD1. Germline trimming cut 5 bases from V and 8 bases from J; bases unmatched to any gene: 10. The CDR3 contains 14 residues. CDR3 sequence: CASSNTRGRAGYTF. The DNA for the CDR3 is TGTGCCAGCAGTAATACCAGGGGGCGAGCGGGCTACACCTTC.

The V call is TRBV12-3 or TRBV12-4, the J call TRBJ1-5; D gene unclear. V lost 6 bases to trimming and J lost 6 bases, with 15 bases between them. The CDR3 loop spans 14 amino acids. The CDR3 sequence is CASSPVTIGQPQHF. For the CDR3, the DNA is TGTGCCAGCAGCCCCGTGACAATCGGTCAGCCCCAGCATTTT.

Ten or more counts support this clonotype. This chain links TRBV20-1 with TRBJ1-1; 9 nucleotides match TRBD1. The germline CDR1 and CDR2 sequences are DFQATT and SNEGSKA (reference sequence). V dropped 3 bases and J dropped 4; count of bases not matched to a gene: 9. The CDR3 consists of 15 residues. CDR3 amino acids: CSASLGTGWITEAFF. The CDR3 DNA reads as TGCAGTGCTAGTTTAGGGACAGGGTGGATCACTGAAGCTTTCTTT.

V is TRBV27 and J is TRBJ2-7, with D maybe TRBD1 (5 bases). Trimming pared 6 bases from V and 1 base from J, leaving 16 bases between. Germline CDR1 reads MNHEY; CDR2 reads SMNVEV (reference sequence). The CDR3 contains 15 residues. The CDR3 loop reads CASRYKLQASYEQYF. For the CDR3, the DNA is TGTGCCAGCAGATACAAATTACAGGCGTCCTACGAGCAGTACTTC.

Details on this clonotype: Possible read error: a much larger clone is one base away. Here the CDR3 omits its conserved ending phenylalanine or tryptophan, so a read error is the likely source. The chain carries TRBV20-1 and TRBJ2-7; TRBD2 aligns across 9 bases. Germline values: CDR1 DFQATT, CDR2 SNEGSKA (reference sequence). The CDR3 has 13 amino acids. With 6 bases clipped from V and 2 bases from J, the junction kept 5 bases outside the gene matches. This CDR3 reads CSARTSETYEQYL. DNA for the CDR3: TGCAGTGCACGGACTAGCGAGACCTACGAGCAGTACCTC.

This clonotype has just a few counts. This chain links TRBV5-4 with TRBJ1-2; a possible D gene is TRBD1 (5 bases). The CDR3 has 16 residues. Germline V lookup: CDR1 SGHNT, CDR2 YYREEE (reference sequence). V lost 0 bases and J lost 0, with 12 bases in between. The DNA for the CDR3 is TGTGCCAGCAGCTTGGGGGTACAGGTACCTAACTATGGCTACACCTTC. Its protein product is CASSLGVQVPNYGYTF. Filled out from reference TRBV5-4 and TRBJ1-2, the complete variable domain reads ETGVTQSPTHLIKTRGQQVTLRCSSQSGHNTVSWYQQALGQGPQFIFQYYREEENGRGNFPPRFSGLQFPNYSSELNVNALELDDSALYLCASSLGVQVPNYGYTFGSGTRLTVV.

The chain carries TRBV24-1 and TRBJ2-7; D call uncertain. V lost 1 base and J lost 4, with 7 bases in between. CDR3 length: 13 amino acids. Germline loops: CDR1 KGHDR, CDR2 SFDVKD. The CDR3 loop is CATSDLRGYEQYF. CDR3 DNA sequence: TGTGCCACCAGTGATTTAAGAGGATACGAGCAGTACTTC.

In its sample, this clonotype was seen many times. Here the CDR3 reads CASSSDRDNQPQHF. Written as DNA, the CDR3 is TGTGCCAGCAGCAGTGACAGGGACAATCAGCCCCAGCATTTT. The gene calls are TRBV9 and TRBJ1-5, with TRBD1 matching 7 bases. Germline assignment: CDR1 SGDLS and CDR2 YYNGEE. V lost 4 bases and J lost 3; bases outside the gene matches: 4. This CDR3 region has 14 residues.

Only a few counts were recorded for this clonotype. V is TRBV19 and J is TRBJ1-5, with 9 bases matching TRBD1. This CDR3 region has 15 residues. The trim removed 4 bases at V and 7 bases at J, leaving 8 bases unmatched. Germline V gene sequence: CDR1 LNHDA, CDR2 SQIVND (reference sequence). This CDR3 is CASSSTGGAGQPQHF. The CDR3 coding sequence is TGTGCCAGTAGTAGTACAGGGGGCGCAGGACAGCCCCAGCATTTT.

This clonotype was seen a few times. The V gene is TRBV9, the J gene TRBJ2-1; TRBD1 is a possible D gene (6 bases). Germline V gene data show CDR1 as SGDLS and CDR2 as YYNGEE. V lost 7 bases to trimming and J lost 7 bases, with 18 bases between them. This CDR3 contains 14 residues. The DNA for the CDR3 is TGTGCCAGCTGCCGGACAGTCGTCGGGAATGAGCAGTTCTTC. Its translation is CASCRTVVGNEQFF.